This T cell receptor beta chain originates from a study of blood T cell repertoires in COVID-19. Study-wide context: COVID-19 samples, acute and convalescent, were from the United States, Italy and Spain.

Profiled with immunoSEQ multiplex PCR; TCRdb holds only in-frame clones, not every one. The repertoire has 230,000 or so clones, roughly 80% of them found once; the top ten carry roughly 5%. Germline V lookup: CDR1 SGDLS, CDR2 YYNGEE. Trimming cost V 3 bases and J 5 bases; bases outside gene matches: 10. CDR3 length equals 17 residues. V is TRBV9 and J is TRBJ2-5; 13 bases match TRBD2. Sequences were obtained from peripheral blood. This TCR came from a human donor in a cohort sampled during active COVID-19. CDR3 residues: CASSGGTSGMRGETQYF. The CDR3, as DNA: TGTGCCAGCAGCGGTGGGACTAGCGGGATGCGGGGGGAGACCCAGTACTTC.